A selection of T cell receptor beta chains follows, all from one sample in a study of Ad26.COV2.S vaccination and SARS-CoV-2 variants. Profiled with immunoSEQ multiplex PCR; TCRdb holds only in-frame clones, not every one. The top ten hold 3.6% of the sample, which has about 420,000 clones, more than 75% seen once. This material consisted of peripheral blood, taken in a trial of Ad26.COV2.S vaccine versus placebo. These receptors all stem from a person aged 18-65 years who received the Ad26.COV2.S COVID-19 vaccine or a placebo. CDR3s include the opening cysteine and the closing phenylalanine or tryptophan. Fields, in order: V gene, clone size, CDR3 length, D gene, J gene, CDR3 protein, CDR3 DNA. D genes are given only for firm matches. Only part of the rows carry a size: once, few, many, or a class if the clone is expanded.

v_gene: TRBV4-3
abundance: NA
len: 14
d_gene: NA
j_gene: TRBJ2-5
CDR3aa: CASSQEGRQETQYF
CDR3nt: TGCGCCAGCAGCCAAGAAGGGCGGCAAGAGACCCAGTACTTC

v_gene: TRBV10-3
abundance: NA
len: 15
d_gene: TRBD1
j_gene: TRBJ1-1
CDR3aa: CAISVRGQGGTEAFF
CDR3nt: TGTGCCATCAGTGTACGGGGACAGGGGGGCACTGAAGCTTTCTTT

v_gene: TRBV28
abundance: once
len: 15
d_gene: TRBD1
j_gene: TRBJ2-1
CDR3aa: CASSLGQGGNNEQFF
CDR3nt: TGTGCCAGCAGTTTAGGACAGGGGGGAAACAATGAGCAGTTCTTC

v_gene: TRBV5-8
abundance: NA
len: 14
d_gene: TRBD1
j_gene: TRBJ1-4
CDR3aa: CASSPQTGVDKMFF
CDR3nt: TGTGCCAGCAGCCCGCAGACAGGGGTGGATAAAATGTTTTTT

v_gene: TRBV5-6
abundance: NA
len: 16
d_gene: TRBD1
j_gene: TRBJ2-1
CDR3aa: CASSLDRTGGYNEQFF
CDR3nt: TGTGCCAGCAGCTTGGATCGGACAGGGGGGTACAATGAGCAGTTCTTC

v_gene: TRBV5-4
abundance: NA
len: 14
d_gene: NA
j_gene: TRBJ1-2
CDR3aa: CASSLRGGSSGYTF
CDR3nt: TGTGCCAGCAGCTTACGGGGGGGCTCCAGCGGCTACACCTTC

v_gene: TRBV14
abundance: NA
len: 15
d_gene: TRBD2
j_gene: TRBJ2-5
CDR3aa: CASSPSGGAWETQYF
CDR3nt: TGTGCCAGCAGCCCGAGCGGGGGGGCCTGGGAGACCCAGTACTTC

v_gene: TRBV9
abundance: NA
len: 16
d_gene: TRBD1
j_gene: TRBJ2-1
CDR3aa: CASSFGQGTVRGEQFF
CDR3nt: TGTGCCAGCAGCTTCGGACAGGGAACAGTCAGGGGTGAGCAGTTCTTC

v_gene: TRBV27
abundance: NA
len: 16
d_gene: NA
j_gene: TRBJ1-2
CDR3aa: CASSLRPGGQYYGYTF
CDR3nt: TGTGCCAGCAGTTTAAGGCCCGGGGGCCAGTACTATGGCTACACCTTC

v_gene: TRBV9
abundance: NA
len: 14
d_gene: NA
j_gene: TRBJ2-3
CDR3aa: CASSFTSDGDTQYF
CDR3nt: TGTGCCAGCAGCTTTACGTCTGATGGGGATACGCAGTATTTT

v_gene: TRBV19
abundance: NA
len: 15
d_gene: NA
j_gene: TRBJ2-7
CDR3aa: CASSIDRDSPYEQYF
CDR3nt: TGTGCCAGTAGTATAGATCGAGACAGCCCCTACGAGCAGTACTTC

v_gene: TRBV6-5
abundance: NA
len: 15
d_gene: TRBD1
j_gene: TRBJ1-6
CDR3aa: CASSPRQGARSPLHF
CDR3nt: TGTGCCAGCAGTCCCAGACAGGGGGCACGATCACCCCTCCACTTT

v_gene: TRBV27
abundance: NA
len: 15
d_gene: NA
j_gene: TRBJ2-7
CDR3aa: CASSLSGAGTYEQYF
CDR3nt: TGTGCCAGCAGTTTATCAGGGGCTGGGACCTACGAGCAGTACTTC

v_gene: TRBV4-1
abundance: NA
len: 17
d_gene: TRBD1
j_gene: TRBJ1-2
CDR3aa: CASSQEATGTGGNGYTF
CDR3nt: TGCGCCAGCAGCCAAGAGGCTACCGGGACAGGCGGGAATGGCTACACCTTC

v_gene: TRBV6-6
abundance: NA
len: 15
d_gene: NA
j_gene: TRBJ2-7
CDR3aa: CASSYDLLGSYEQYF
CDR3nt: TGTGCCAGCAGTTACGACTTACTCGGTTCCTACGAGCAGTACTTC

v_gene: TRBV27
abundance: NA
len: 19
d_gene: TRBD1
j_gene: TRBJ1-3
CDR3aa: CASSQSRDSGWDSGNTIYF
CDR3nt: TGTGCCAGCAGTCAGTCCCGGGACAGCGGTTGGGACTCTGGAAACACCATATATTTT

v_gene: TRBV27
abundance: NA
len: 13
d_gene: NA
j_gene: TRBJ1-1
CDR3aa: CASSPWHYTEAFF
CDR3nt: TGTGCCAGCAGTCCCTGGCATTACACTGAAGCTTTCTTT

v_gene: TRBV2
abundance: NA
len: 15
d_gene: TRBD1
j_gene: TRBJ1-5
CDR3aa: CASSRTGRSNQPQHF
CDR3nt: TGTGCCAGCAGCCGGACAGGGAGAAGCAATCAGCCCCAGCATTTT

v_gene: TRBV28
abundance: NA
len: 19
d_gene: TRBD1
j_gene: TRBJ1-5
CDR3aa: CASSLRAGTGLTGNQPQHF
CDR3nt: TGTGCCAGCAGTTTAAGGGCCGGGACAGGGTTAACGGGCAATCAGCCCCAGCATTTT

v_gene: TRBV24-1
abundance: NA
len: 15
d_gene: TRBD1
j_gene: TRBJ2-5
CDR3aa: CATSDPGQGRETQYF
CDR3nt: TGTGCCACCAGTGATCCGGGACAGGGAAGGGAGACCCAGTACTTC

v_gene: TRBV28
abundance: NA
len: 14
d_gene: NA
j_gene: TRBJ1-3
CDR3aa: CASSTPEELYTIYF
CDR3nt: TGTGCCAGCAGTACTCCGGAGGAGTTATACACCATATATTTT

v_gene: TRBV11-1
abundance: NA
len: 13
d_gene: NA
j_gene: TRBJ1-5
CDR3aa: CASSLTPNQPQHF
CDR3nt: TGTGCCAGCAGTTTAACCCCCAATCAGCCCCAGCATTTT

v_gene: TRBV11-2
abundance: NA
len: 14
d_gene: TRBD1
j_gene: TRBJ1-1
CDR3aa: CASSRDRGGTEAFF
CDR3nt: TGTGCCAGCAGCCGAGACAGGGGGGGAACTGAAGCTTTCTTT

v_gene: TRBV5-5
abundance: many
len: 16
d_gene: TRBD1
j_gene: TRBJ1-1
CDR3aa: CASSLHDRAVNTEAFF
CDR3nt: TGTGCCAGCAGCTTACACGACAGGGCAGTGAACACTGAAGCTTTCTTT

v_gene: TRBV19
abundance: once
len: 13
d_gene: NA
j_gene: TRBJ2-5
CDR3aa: CASTMGGQETQYF
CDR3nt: TGTGCCAGTACCATGGGGGGACAAGAGACCCAGTACTTC

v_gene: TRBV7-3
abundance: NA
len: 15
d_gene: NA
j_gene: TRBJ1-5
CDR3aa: CASSPGGPSNQPQHF
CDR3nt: TGTGCCAGCAGCCCAGGTGGTCCCAGCAATCAGCCCCAGCATTTT

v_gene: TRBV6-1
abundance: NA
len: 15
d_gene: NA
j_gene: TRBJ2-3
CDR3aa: CASSEKPGSTDTQYF
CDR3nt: TGTGCCAGCAGTGAAAAGCCAGGTAGCACAGATACGCAGTATTTT

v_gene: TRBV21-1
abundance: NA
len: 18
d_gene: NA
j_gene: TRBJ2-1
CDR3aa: CASSQRGVDYLSYNEQFF
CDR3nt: TGTGCCAGCAGCCAGAGGGGGGTAGACTACCTCTCCTACAATGAGCAGTTCTTC

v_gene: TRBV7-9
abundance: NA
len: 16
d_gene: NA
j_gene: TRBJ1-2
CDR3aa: CASSLGLGDSDYGYTF
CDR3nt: TGTGCCAGCAGCTTAGGTCTCGGGGACTCCGACTATGGCTACACCTTC

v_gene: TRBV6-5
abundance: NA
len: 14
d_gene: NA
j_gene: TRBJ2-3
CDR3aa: CASSYSFTTDTQYF
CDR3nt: TGTGCCAGCAGTTACTCGTTCACCACAGATACGCAGTATTTT

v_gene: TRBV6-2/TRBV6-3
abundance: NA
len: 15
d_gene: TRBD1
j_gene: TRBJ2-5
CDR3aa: CASSYVGRGKETQYF
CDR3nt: TGTGCCAGCAGTTACGTCGGCAGGGGGAAAGAGACCCAGTACTTC

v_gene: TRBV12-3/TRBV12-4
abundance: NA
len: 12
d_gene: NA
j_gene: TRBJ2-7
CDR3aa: CASSIFRDEQYF
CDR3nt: TGTGCCAGCAGTATATTCAGGGACGAGCAGTACTTC

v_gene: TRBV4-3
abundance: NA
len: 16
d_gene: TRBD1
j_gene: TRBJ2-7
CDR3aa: CASSQNLRTGAYEQYF
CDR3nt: TGCGCCAGCAGCCAAAATCTTCGGACAGGCGCCTACGAGCAGTACTTC

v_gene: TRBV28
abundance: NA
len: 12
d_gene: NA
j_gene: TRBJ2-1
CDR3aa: CASSRDFNEQFF
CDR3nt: TGTGCCAGCAGTCGGGACTTCAATGAGCAGTTCTTC

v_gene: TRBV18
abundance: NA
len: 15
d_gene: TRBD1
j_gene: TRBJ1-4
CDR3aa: CASSSLYRGNEKLFF
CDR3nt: TGTGCCAGCTCGTCGTTGTACAGGGGGAATGAAAAACTGTTTTTT

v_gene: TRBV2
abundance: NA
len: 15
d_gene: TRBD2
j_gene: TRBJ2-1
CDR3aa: CASSAERGGSNEQFF
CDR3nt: TGTGCCAGCAGTGCGGAGCGGGGGGGCTCCAATGAGCAGTTCTTC

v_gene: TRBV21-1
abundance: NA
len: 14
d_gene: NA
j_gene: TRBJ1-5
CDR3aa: CASQEGPYNQPQHF
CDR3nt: TGTGCCAGCCAAGAAGGGCCTTACAATCAGCCCCAGCATTTT

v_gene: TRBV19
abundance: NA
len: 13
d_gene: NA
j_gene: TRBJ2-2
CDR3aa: CASQDQNTGELFF
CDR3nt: TGTGCCAGCCAGGACCAGAACACCGGGGAGCTGTTTTTT

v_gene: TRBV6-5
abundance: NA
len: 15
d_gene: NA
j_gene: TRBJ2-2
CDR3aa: CATKTWGVGTGELFF
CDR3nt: TGTGCCACTAAAACTTGGGGGGTAGGGACCGGGGAGCTGTTTTTT

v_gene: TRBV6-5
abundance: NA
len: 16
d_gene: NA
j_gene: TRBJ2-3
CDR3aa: CASSYGWLDNTDTQYF
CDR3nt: TGTGCCAGCAGTTACGGGTGGCTAGACAACACAGATACGCAGTATTTT

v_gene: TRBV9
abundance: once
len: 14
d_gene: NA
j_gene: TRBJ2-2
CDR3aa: CASSVGVPGGELFF
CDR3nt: TGTGCCAGCAGCGTAGGAGTCCCGGGCGGGGAGCTGTTTTTT

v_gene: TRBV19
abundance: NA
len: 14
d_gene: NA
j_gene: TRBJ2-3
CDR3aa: CASSVGGGPDTQYF
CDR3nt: TGTGCCAGTAGTGTCGGCGGGGGCCCAGATACGCAGTATTTT

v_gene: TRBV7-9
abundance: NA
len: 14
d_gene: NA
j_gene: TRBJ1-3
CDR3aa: CASSRKLGGNTIYF
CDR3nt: TGTGCCAGCAGCCGGAAATTAGGTGGAAACACCATATATTTT